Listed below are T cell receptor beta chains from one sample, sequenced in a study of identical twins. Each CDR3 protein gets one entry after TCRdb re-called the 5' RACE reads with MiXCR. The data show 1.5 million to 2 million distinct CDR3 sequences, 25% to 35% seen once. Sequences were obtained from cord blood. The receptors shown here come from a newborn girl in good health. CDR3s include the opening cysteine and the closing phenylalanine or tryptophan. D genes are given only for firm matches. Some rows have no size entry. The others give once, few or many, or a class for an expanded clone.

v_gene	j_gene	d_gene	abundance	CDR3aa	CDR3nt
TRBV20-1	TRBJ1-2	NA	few	CSANRPAYNYGYTF	TGCAGTGCTAACCGTCCCGCTTATAACTATGGCTACACCTTC
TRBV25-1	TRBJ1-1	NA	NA	CASSPLPPAVRTEAFF	TGTGCCAGCAGTCCGCTTCCGCCGGCTGTTAGGACTGAAGCTTTCTTT
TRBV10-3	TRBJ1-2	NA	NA	CAISLDVFDYGYTF	TGTGCCATCAGTTTGGACGTATTCGACTATGGCTACACCTTC
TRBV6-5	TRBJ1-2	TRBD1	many	CASSSTGGYYGYTF	TGTGCCAGCAGTTCGACAGGGGGCTACTATGGCTACACCTTC
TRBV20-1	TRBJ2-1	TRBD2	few	CSARDRGGAYNEQFF	TGCAGTGCTAGAGATCGCGGGGGGGCCTACAATGAGCAGTTCTTC
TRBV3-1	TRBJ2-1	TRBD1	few	CASSQGQISYNEQFF	TGTGCCAGCAGCCAGGGACAGATTTCCTACAATGAGCAGTTCTTC
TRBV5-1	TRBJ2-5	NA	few	CASSLDAGRKETQYF	TGCGCCAGCAGCTTGGATGCAGGGAGGAAAGAGACCCAGTACTTC
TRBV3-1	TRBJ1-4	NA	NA	CASSRPGGRATNEKLFF	TGTGCCAGCAGCCGCCCCGGGGGCAGGGCAACTAATGAAAAACTGTTTTTT
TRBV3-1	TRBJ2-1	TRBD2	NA	CASSPPSGGAVSFF	TGTGCCAGCAGCCCGCCTAGCGGGGGGGCCGTTTCGTTCTTC
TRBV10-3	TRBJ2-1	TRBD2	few	CAISDGLVVVYNEQFF	TGTGCCATCAGTGACGGACTAGTGGTGGTCTACAATGAGCAGTTCTTC
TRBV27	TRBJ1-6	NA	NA	CASSLRFITYNSPLHF	TGTGCCAGCAGTTTACGGTTTATTACCTATAATTCACCCCTCCACTTT
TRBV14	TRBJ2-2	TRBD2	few	CASSLASGSATGELFF	TGTGCCAGCAGCCTTGCTAGCGGGAGCGCGACCGGGGAGCTGTTTTTT
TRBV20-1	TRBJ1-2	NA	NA	CSASAGQNYGYTF	TGCAGTGCTAGCGCCGGACAGAACTATGGCTACACCTTC
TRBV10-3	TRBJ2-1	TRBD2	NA	CAIRSRTSGVYNEQFF	TGTGCCATCAGATCGCGGACTAGCGGGGTTTACAATGAGCAGTTCTTC
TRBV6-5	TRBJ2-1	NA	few	CASSRLQRPHNEQFF	TGTGCCAGCAGTCGTCTACAGAGGCCTCACAATGAGCAGTTCTTC
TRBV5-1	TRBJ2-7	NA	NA	CASSFKYSGSSYEQYF	TGCGCCAGCAGCTTTAAGTACAGCGGCTCTTCCTACGAGCAGTACTTC
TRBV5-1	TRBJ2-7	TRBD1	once	CASSPGQGTCEQYF	TGCGCCAGCAGCCCGGGACAGGGAACCTGCGAGCAGTACTTC
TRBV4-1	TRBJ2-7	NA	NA	CASSQDLSEGFYEQYF	TGCGCCAGCAGCCAAGATCTTAGCGAGGGCTTTTACGAGCAGTACTTC
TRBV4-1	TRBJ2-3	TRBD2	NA	CASSRALTSGGPSTDTQYF	TGCGCCAGCAGCCGAGCGCTGACTAGCGGGGGGCCTAGCACAGATACGCAGTATTTT
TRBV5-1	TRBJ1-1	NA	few	CASSLGTKNTEAFF	TGCGCCAGCAGCTTGGGGACCAAGAACACTGAAGCTTTCTTT
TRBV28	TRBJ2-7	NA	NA	CASNPASRPYEQYF	TGTGCCAGCAATCCGGCGAGCCGACCCTACGAGCAGTACTTC
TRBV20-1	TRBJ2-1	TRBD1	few	CSARLDRGYNEQFF	TGCAGTGCTAGACTAGACAGGGGTTACAATGAGCAGTTCTTC
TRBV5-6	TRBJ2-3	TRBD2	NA	CASSSPGLAGDTDTQYF	TGTGCCAGCAGCTCACCGGGACTAGCGGGTGACACAGATACGCAGTATTTT
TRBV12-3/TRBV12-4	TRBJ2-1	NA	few	CASSLARFSSYNEQFF	TGTGCCAGCAGTTTAGCGAGGTTCAGCTCCTACAATGAGCAGTTCTTC
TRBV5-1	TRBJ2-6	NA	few	CASSLDLANVLTF	TGCGCCAGCAGCTTGGATCTGGCCAACGTCCTGACTTTC
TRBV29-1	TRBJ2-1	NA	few	CSVEDLGSGRAGEQFF	TGCAGCGTTGAAGATCTGGGTAGCGGTCGAGCAGGTGAGCAGTTCTTC
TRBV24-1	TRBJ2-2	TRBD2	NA	CATSDFRLAGEWTGELFF	TGTGCCACCAGTGATTTTCGACTAGCGGGAGAATGGACCGGGGAGCTGTTTTTT
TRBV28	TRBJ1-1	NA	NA	CALSGQWSFF	TGTGCCTTAAGTGGGCAGTGGTCTTTCTTT
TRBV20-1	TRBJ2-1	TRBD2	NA	CSATGLTDNEQFF	TGCAGTGCTACGGGACTAACAGACAATGAGCAGTTCTTC
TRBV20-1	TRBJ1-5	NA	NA	CSASGQSQPQHF	TGCAGTGCTAGCGGACAGAGTCAGCCCCAGCATTTT
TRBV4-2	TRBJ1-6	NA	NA	CASGQRANYNSPLHF	TGTGCCAGCGGACAACGGGCAAACTATAATTCACCCCTCCACTTT